The 12 T cell receptor beta chains given below trace back to one sample, sequenced in a study of beta chain features in type 1 diabetes. The isolated RNA, all of it, was reverse transcribed, so expressed TCRB transcripts were what got sequenced. Sequenced by immunoSEQ multiplex PCR; TCRdb stores in-frame clones only, minus some. This repertoire shows under 250,000 clones, about a tenth found once; its top ten account for approximately 1.5%. The sequenced sample was central memory CD4+ T cells from blood. The receptors derive from a man in his late teens or twenties in good health.

This clone was counted a few times. This chain joins TRBV4-2 and TRBJ2-7, with 9 bases fitting TRBD2. Germline V gene sequence: CDR1 LGHNA, CDR2 YNFKEQ. The CDR3 spans 17 residues. Trimming at V came to 1 base and at J to 1 base, leaving 8 bases not matched to a gene. The CDR3 nucleotides read TGTGCCAGCAGCCAAGGCAAAGCGGGAGGCTCATCCTACGAGCAGTACTTC. Its protein product is CASSQGKAGGSSYEQYF.

This clone has a count of ten or more. The chain links TRBV30 to TRBJ2-5; the D gene is possibly TRBD2 (5 bases). Germline CDR1 and CDR2: GTSNPN and SVGIG (reference sequence). The CDR3 is made up of 13 amino acids. Trimming stripped 5 bases from V and 3 bases from J, with 13 bases between. The CDR3 sequence is CAWVPRGKETQYF. DNA for the CDR3: TGTGCCTGGGTCCCCCGGGGTAAAGAGACCCAGTACTTC.

As for this clone: This may come from a read error, since a much larger clone is one base off. The sample contains more than one DNA sequence encoding this CDR3. The rearrangement links TRBV7-9 to TRBJ2-1; 9 bases agree with TRBD2. CDR3 length equals 16 residues. V lost 3 bases and J lost 0; bases outside the gene matches: 3. Germline V gene data show CDR1 as SEHNR and CDR2 as FQNEAQ (reference sequence). The CDR3 nucleotides read TGTGCCAGCAGCTTGTCACTAGCGGGCTCCTACAATGAGCAGTTCTTC. It codes for CASSLSLAGSYNEQFF.

This clone was seen more than once but under ten times. The chain couples TRBV5-1 to TRBJ2-3; D is uncertain. The CDR3 sequence is 12 residues long. Germline assignment: CDR1 SGHRS and CDR2 YFSETQ. V lost 3 bases to trimming and J lost 2 bases, with 4 bases between them. Written as DNA, the CDR3 is TGCGCCAGCAGCTCTCTCACAGATACGCAGTATTTT. Its translation is CASSSLTDTQYF.

This clone was seen a few times. A read error is possible here, since a much larger clone lies one base away. The chain has TRBV6-1 and TRBJ2-1; 8 bases fit TRBD1. V was clipped by 6 bases and J by 0 bases; unmatched bases: 4. The CDR3 is 15 residues long. Per germline, CDR1 MNHNS and CDR2 SASEGT. The CDR3 reads CASSRQGSSYNEQFF. Written as DNA, the CDR3 is TGTGCCAGCAGCAGACAGGGGAGCTCCTACAATGAGCAGTTCTTC.

This clone occurred a few times. The chain is built from TRBV11-2 and TRBJ2-3, with no clear D. This CDR3 is 12 amino acids long. Per germline, CDR1 SGHAT and CDR2 FQNNGV. V lost 2 bases and J 2 bases, leaving 2 bases between the germline ends. As DNA, the CDR3 is TGTGCCAGCAGCTTACACACAGATACGCAGTATTTT. Its protein product is CASSLHTDTQYF.

The gene calls are TRBV7-2 and TRBJ2-7, with a tentative D call TRBD2 (5 bases). Trimming removed 0 bases from V and 7 bases from J, with 13 bases in between. In germline, CDR1 is SGHTA, CDR2 FQGNSA. This CDR3 is built from 14 residues. The CDR3 region has the DNA TGTGCCAGCAGCTTAGCGGGAGACCTGGGGGAGCAGTACTTC. Protein: CASSLAGDLGEQYF.

The chain is built from TRBV5-1 and TRBJ1-2; the match to TRBD1 covers 7 bases. Germline CDR1 reads SGHRS; CDR2 reads YFSETQ. Losses at the gene ends were 4 bases for V and 5 bases for J; bases not matched to a gene: 11. The CDR3 spans 15 residues. The CDR3 is CASSLNTGVGYGYTF. The CDR3 DNA reads as TGCGCCAGCAGCCTCAATACAGGGGTGGGTTATGGCTACACCTTC.

In its sample, this clone was seen a few times. V and J are TRBV13 and TRBJ2-7; weak D call: TRBD1 (6 bases). This CDR3 is built from 14 residues. The V end was cut by 0 bases, the J end by 5 bases, with 11 bases between. Germline V gene sequence: CDR1 PRHDT, CDR2 FYEKMQ (reference sequence). CDR3 coding DNA: TGTGCCAGCAGCTTAGGGGGCAGGGACAACGAGCAGTACTTC. Residues: CASSLGGRDNEQYF.

Only a few counts were recorded for this clone. The J gene is TRBJ2-7, the V gene TRBV2; tentatively, D is TRBD2 (6 bases). Germline CDR1 is SNHLY and CDR2 is FYNNEI. V was pared by 6 bases and J by 12 bases, with 24 bases between. CDR3 length equals 14 residues. The CDR3 DNA reads TGTGCCAGCAGGGGGATGCGGGGCCTACCTTGGGTGTACTTC. Translation: CASRGMRGLPWVYF. The complete variable domain, with remaining parts taken from reference TRBV2 and TRBJ2-7, reads EPEVTQTPSHQVTQMGQEVILRCVPISNHLYFYWYRQILGQKVEFLVSFYNNEISEKSEIFDDQFSVERPDGSNFTLKIRSTKLEDSAMYFCASRGMRGLPWVYFGPGTRLTVT.

This clone was recorded a few times. V is TRBV7-2 and J is TRBJ2-3, with D perhaps matching TRBD2 (6 bases). The CDR3 totals 15 residues. Germline assignment: CDR1 SGHTA and CDR2 FQGNSA. Trimming shortened V by 1 base and J by 6 bases, and 14 bases separated the two germline ends. The CDR3 DNA sequence: TGTGCCAGCAGCTTAGTCTCGGGCCGGGAGGATACGCAGTATTTT. This gives the protein CASSLVSGREDTQYF.

The genes are TRBV4-1 and TRBJ2-3, with D tentatively TRBD1 (5 bases). CDR3 size: 14 residues. From germline, CDR1 is MGHRA and CDR2 YSYEKL. Trimming cost V 2 bases and J 4 bases, with 10 bases left between them. CDR3 nucleotide sequence: TGCGCCAGCAGCCAATCGCCGACAGCAGATACGCAGTATTTT. It codes for CASSQSPTADTQYF.